This T cell receptor beta chain was sequenced in a study of CD8 T cells in Susac syndrome. Controls were age- and sex-matched healthy donors. The germline CDR1 and CDR2 sequences are ENHRY and SYGVKD. With 11 bases clipped from V and 1 base from J, the junction kept 1 base outside the gene matches. CDR3 size: 12 residues. A quantity of about 0.5 to 1 ug RNA underwent reverse transcription using random hexamers. immunoSEQ multiplex PCR amplified TCR beta CDR3 across 54 Vbeta, 13 Jbeta. TCRdb used MiXCR to reprocess the immunoSEQ multiplex PCR reads, holding one entry per CDR3 protein. The repertoire consists of some 80,000 distinct CDR3 sequences, with over 90% occurring once and the leading ten covering 0.25% to 0.3%.

The chain joins TRBV10-3 to TRBJ2-2, with 7 positions matching TRBD2. The sample was CD8+ T cells from PBMCs. The sequence came from a human donor in good health. In DNA, the CDR3 is TGTGCCCTAGCGGAGAACACCGGGGAGCTGTTTTTT. Amino acids: CALAENTGELFF.